Listed here are 24 T cell receptor beta chains from one sample, sequenced in a study of blood T cells in healthy people across ages (dated by TCRdb to between 2015 and 2017). The library was generated by 5' RACE. Instrument used: Illumina HiSeq 2500. A second PCR of roughly 7 to 11 cycles was performed with a sample-barcoded 5' primer and a J-beta primer mix. TCRdb redid the processing of the public reads, applying fastp at Q25 and MiXCR, and retained in-frame beta chains. Each CDR3 protein gets just one entry, which takes the most common genes and DNA from the rows behind it. In all, the sample holds 920,000 or so distinct CDR3 sequences, and 40% to 45% of those were seen once. Approximately 20% of the sample is in the top ten clones. Sequencing was done on a sample of blood. All receptors derive from a woman in her sixties in good health.

The chain is built from TRBV12-3 or TRBV12-4 and TRBJ2-3; D remains unclear. There are 14 residues in the CDR3. V lost 3 bases and J 4 bases, leaving 11 bases between the germline ends. CDR3 coding DNA: TGTGCCAGCAGTTTGGCGGTCCCCCCAGATACGCAGTATTTT. This codes for CASSLAVPPDTQYF.

V and J are TRBV12-5 and TRBJ2-1, with unresolved D. The CDR3 is 16 amino acids. V lost 2 bases and J 6 bases, leaving 17 bases between the germline ends. Germline V gene lookup returns CDR1 LGHNT and CDR2 FRNRAP. CDR3 DNA sequence: TGTGCTAGTGGTTTGCCCTACGTTTTAGCCGTCAATGAGCAGTTCTTC. Protein sequence: CASGLPYVLAVNEQFF.

The rearrangement joins TRBV4-2 to TRBJ2-1; 10 nucleotides line up with TRBD2. Germline lookup yields CDR1 LGHNA and CDR2 YNFKEQ. V was pared by 1 base and J by 7 bases, with 10 bases of the junction left unmatched. This CDR3 has 17 amino acids. CDR3 protein: CASSQGGSGRARNEQFF. CDR3 nucleotide sequence: TGTGCCAGCAGCCAAGGAGGAAGCGGGAGGGCCCGGAATGAGCAGTTCTTC.

This chain connects TRBV4-2 to TRBJ2-1; 7 positions match TRBD2. The V gene's germline CDR1 is LGHNA and CDR2 YNFKEQ. The CDR3 is 15 amino acids. The V segment lost 1 base and the J segment 4 bases; nucleotides outside the gene matches: 4. CDR3 coding DNA: TGTGCCAGCAGCCAAGGGACTAGTGATTACAATGAGCAGTTCTTC. It translates to CASSQGTSDYNEQFF.

At least ten counts were recorded for this clonotype. The V and J genes are TRBV4-2 and TRBJ2-6; D call uncertain. Germline V lookup: CDR1 LGHNA, CDR2 YNFKEQ. The CDR3 extends over 16 amino acids. V lost 1 base and J lost 4, with 11 bases in between. CDR3 nucleotide sequence: TGTGCCAGCAGCCAAGCTTCCGCGGCCGGGGCCAACGTCCTGACTTTC. It yields the protein CASSQASAAGANVLTF.

The genes are TRBV11-2 and TRBJ2-1; 10 nucleotides align to TRBD2. J gave up 0 bases and V 0 bases, and 5 bases lay outside the gene matches. The CDR3 totals 18 residues. Per the germline V gene, CDR1 is SGHAT and CDR2 is FQNNGV. The CDR3 DNA reads TGTGCCAGCAGCTTAGAGATTAGCGGGAGGTACTCCTACAATGAGCAGTTCTTC. Translating gives CASSLEISGRYSYNEQFF.

The genes are TRBV12-3 or TRBV12-4 and TRBJ1-2, with a possible D match to TRBD1 (6 bases). This CDR3 region has 14 residues. V shed 10 bases and J shed 6 bases, with 21 bases lying between them. In DNA, the CDR3 is TGTGCCACCCGGGACCAGCAGGGGAGAAATGGCTACACCTTC. This sequence encodes CATRDQQGRNGYTF.

This clonotype was counted only a few times. The CDR3 loop reads CSASSVSGGAYNEQYF. CDR3 nucleotide sequence: TGCAGTGCTAGTAGCGTTAGCGGGGGTGCCTACAATGAGCAGTACTTC. The V gene is TRBV20-1, the J gene TRBJ2-1; 9 bases fit TRBD2. The better agreement between TRBJ2-7 and the DNA end casts doubt on the J call. From germline, CDR1 is DFQATT and CDR2 SNEGSKA (reference sequence). CDR3 length: 16 amino acids.

There are a few counts of this clonotype. V gene TRBV5-5 combines with J gene TRBJ1-4; weak D call: TRBD1 (5 bases). Germline CDR1 and CDR2: SGHKS and YYEKEE (reference sequence). Trimming stripped 4 bases from V and 5 bases from J, with 18 bases between. The CDR3 spans 16 residues. CDR3 loop: CASSPAFGALNEKLFF. CDR3 sequence (DNA): TGTGCCAGCAGCCCGGCCTTCGGGGCTCTGAATGAAAAACTGTTTTTT.

CDR3 amino acids: CASSSGQGAYNSPLHF. The CDR3 DNA follows: TGCGCCAGCAGTTCAGGACAGGGGGCCTATAATTCACCCCTCCACTTT. The chain uses TRBV10-2 and TRBJ1-6; 10 bases match TRBD1. The trim removed 5 bases at V and 2 bases at J, leaving 3 bases unmatched. The CDR3 is 16 residues long. Germline V gives CDR1 WSHSY, CDR2 SAAADI.

This clonotype was seen ten or more times. This chain links TRBV11-1 with TRBJ2-3; D is ambiguous. CDR3 length: 12 amino acids. V was trimmed by 4 bases and J by 4 bases, leaving 6 bases between them. Germline V lookup: CDR1 SGHAT, CDR2 FQDESV (reference sequence). Here the CDR3 DNA reads TGTGCCAGCAGCTACAATCCAGATACGCAGTATTTT. Translated, it gives CASSYNPDTQYF.

This clonotype has a handful of counts. J is TRBJ2-7 and V is TRBV6-5; TRBD1 matches at 11 bases. V was pared by 5 bases and J by 5 bases, with 8 bases of the junction left unmatched. The germline gives CDR1 MNHEY, CDR2 SVGAGI. The CDR3 loop spans 15 amino acids. The CDR3 spells CASSTSGQGAHEQYF. CDR3 in DNA: TGTGCCAGCAGTACTTCCGGACAGGGGGCTCACGAGCAGTACTTC.

The rearrangement uses TRBV29-1 and TRBJ2-2; 7 bases match TRBD2. V dropped 6 bases and J dropped 0; count of bases not matched to a gene: 10. Germline CDR1 is SQVTM and CDR2 is ANQGSEA. This CDR3 is 16 amino acids long. The CDR3 DNA follows: TGCAGCGTATTTCGTCCTCGGGGGGCGAACACCGGGGAGCTGTTTTTT. It specifies CSVFRPRGANTGELFF.

V and J are TRBV7-9 and TRBJ1-2; weak D call: TRBD1 (6 bases). Germline V gene lookup returns CDR1 SEHNR and CDR2 FQNEAQ (reference sequence). This CDR3 has 15 amino acids. V dropped 7 bases and J dropped 6 bases, with 21 bases sitting between them. The CDR3 region has the DNA TGTGCCAGCACTTCCGGGAGACAGGCGAGGGATGGCTACACCTTC. Translating it yields CASTSGRQARDGYTF.

This clonotype was seen more than once but under ten times. This sequence joins TRBV11-1 and TRBJ2-5, with 9 bases that match TRBD1. The closer fit of TRBJ2-7 to the DNA end suggests the J call may be wrong. The CDR3 length is 14 residues. Germline V lookup: CDR1 SGHAT, CDR2 FQDESV (reference sequence). Written as DNA, the CDR3 is TGTGCCAGCAGCCAGGGGACAGGGCTGGACGAGCAGTACTTC. The encoded protein is CASSQGTGLDEQYF.

In this sample, this clonotype turned up a few times. The DNA for the CDR3 is TGCGCCAGCAGCCAACTTAAAACGGGACAAGACTACGAGCAGTACTTC. Amino acids: CASSQLKTGQDYEQYF. This chain links TRBV4-1 with TRBJ2-5; TRBD1 is a possible D gene (6 bases). The last part of the DNA fits TRBJ2-7 better; the J call may be wrong. The CDR3 loop spans 16 amino acids. The germline V gene encodes CDR1 MGHRA and CDR2 YSYEKL.

This clonotype has just a few counts. This rearrangement joins TRBV10-3 to TRBJ1-5, with D perhaps matching TRBD1 (6 bases). This CDR3 has 17 residues. Trimming shortened V by 0 bases and J by 2 bases, and 14 bases separated the two germline ends. Germline lookup yields CDR1 ENHRY and CDR2 SYGVKD. CDR3 sequence: CAISESGGPGGNQPQHF. The CDR3 DNA reads TGTGCCATCAGTGAGTCAGGGGGTCCAGGGGGCAATCAGCCCCAGCATTTT.

This clonotype was counted between two and nine times. V is TRBV24-1 and J is TRBJ2-7; D is tentatively TRBD1 or TRBD2 (5 bases each). Between the trimmed V and J ends, which lost 9 bases and 1 base, there was a span of 15 bases. The CDR3 sequence is 14 residues long. Germline V CDR1 and CDR2: KGHDR, SFDVKD. The CDR3 coding sequence is TGTGCCACCCAATCCGGGACGGAATCCTACGAGCAGTACTTC. Protein product: CATQSGTESYEQYF.

This clonotype was seen a few times. The chain carries TRBV5-4 and TRBJ2-1; 8 positions match TRBD2. The CDR3 covers 15 residues. V lost 2 bases, J lost 4 bases, and 5 bases stayed unmatched. The germline gives CDR1 SGHNT, CDR2 YYREEE (reference sequence). The CDR3, as DNA: TGTGCCAGCAGCTTTGAGCGGGAGCAGTACAATGAGCAGTTCTTC. This translates into CASSFEREQYNEQFF.

This clonotype was seen only a few times. This sequence joins TRBV13 and TRBJ1-2, with a weak D call TRBD1 (6 bases). The germline V gene has CDR1 PRHDT and CDR2 FYEKMQ (reference sequence). Trimming cost V 5 bases and J 8 bases, with 18 bases left between them. The CDR3 is 14 amino acids. The CDR3 is CASSADRSLGGYTF. DNA of the CDR3: TGTGCCAGCAGCGCCGACAGGAGCCTTGGGGGCTACACCTTC.

This chain uses TRBV15 with TRBJ1-2, with TRBD1 matching over 7 bases. The CDR3 is 16 amino acids. J gave up 8 bases and V 1 base, and 13 bases lay outside the gene matches. The germline gives CDR1 LNHNV, CDR2 YYDKDF (reference sequence). The DNA for the CDR3 is TGTGCCACCAGCAGAGCTGGGACAGACCTTAAGCTAGGCTACACCTTC. Its protein is CATSRAGTDLKLGYTF.

The V gene is TRBV27, the J gene TRBJ2-1; D is unresolved. The CDR3 is 13 residues long. With 5 bases removed from V and 10 bases from J, the gap between germline ends came to 15 bases. Germline CDR1 reads MNHEY; CDR2 reads SMNVEV (reference sequence). The CDR3 here is CASSPIARREQFF. CDR3 in DNA: TGTGCCAGCAGTCCAATCGCCCGGCGGGAGCAGTTCTTC.

A single count supports this clonotype. A much larger clone differs by one base, so this may be a read error. The rearrangement joins TRBV15 to TRBJ2-6; D call uncertain. The germline CDR1 and CDR2 sequences are LNHNV and YYDKDF (reference sequence). The CDR3 runs to 17 residues. CDR3 loop: CATSGDPPGSGANVLTF. CDR3 bases: TGTGCCACCAGCGGAGATCCCCCCGGTTCTGGGGCCAACGTCCTGACTTTC. Based on the CDR3 plus reference TRBV15 and TRBJ2-6, the full variable domain is DAMVIQNPRYQVTQFGKPVTLSCSQTLNHNVMYWYQQKSSQAPKLLFHYYDKDFNNEADTPDNFQSRRPNTSFCFLDIRSPGLGDTAMYLCATSGDPPGSGANVLTFGAGSRLTVL.

This sequence joins TRBV2 and TRBJ2-1, with TRBD1 matching over 7 bases. The CDR3 contains 14 residues. Unmatched junction bases numbered 9, after V lost 3 bases and J lost 10 bases. Germline CDR1 is SNHLY and CDR2 is FYNNEI. The CDR3 coding sequence is TGTGCCAGCAGTGATCTGGGCAGGGGGAACGAGCAGTTCTTC. Amino acid sequence: CASSDLGRGNEQFF.